This T cell receptor (beta chain) was sequenced in a study of T cell repertoires in aging, cancer and after chemotherapy. This clonotype is labeled as medium-sized. The template was genomic DNA from peripheral blood, not RNA. This CDR3 spans 15 amino acids. V gave up 6 bases and J gave up 6 bases; unmatched junction bases: 12. TRB rearrangements spanning V, D and J were amplified using mixed TRB-A/B primers. TCRdb itself ran the multiplex PCR reads through MiXCR, one entry per CDR3 protein. This sample has 2,000 or so distinct CDR3 sequences, with around 20% found just once. The sequenced sample consisted of blood. V is TRBV12-3 or TRBV12-4 and J is TRBJ2-3, with 7 bases matching TRBD2. This sequence originates from a human donor with a solid tumor. The CDR3 region is CASSPAAGVWDTQYF. CDR3 DNA sequence: TGTGCCAGCAGCCCCGCCGCGGGAGTATGGGATACGCAGTATTTT.